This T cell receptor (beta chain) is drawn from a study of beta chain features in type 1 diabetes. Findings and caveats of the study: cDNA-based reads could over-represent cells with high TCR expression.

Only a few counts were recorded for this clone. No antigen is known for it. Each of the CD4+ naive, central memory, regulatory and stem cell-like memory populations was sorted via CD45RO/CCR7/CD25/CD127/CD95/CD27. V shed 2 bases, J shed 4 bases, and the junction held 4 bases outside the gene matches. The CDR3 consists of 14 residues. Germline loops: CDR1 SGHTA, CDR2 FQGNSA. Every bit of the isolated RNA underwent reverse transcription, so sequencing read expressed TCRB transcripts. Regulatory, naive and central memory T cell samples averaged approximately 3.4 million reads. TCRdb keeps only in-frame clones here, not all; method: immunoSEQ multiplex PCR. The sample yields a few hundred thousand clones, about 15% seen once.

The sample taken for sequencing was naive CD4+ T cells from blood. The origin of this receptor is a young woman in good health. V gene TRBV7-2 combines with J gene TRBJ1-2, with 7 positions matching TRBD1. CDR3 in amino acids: CASSLKGAVYGYTF. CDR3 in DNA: TGTGCCAGCAGCTTAAAGGGGGCAGTCTATGGCTACACCTTC.